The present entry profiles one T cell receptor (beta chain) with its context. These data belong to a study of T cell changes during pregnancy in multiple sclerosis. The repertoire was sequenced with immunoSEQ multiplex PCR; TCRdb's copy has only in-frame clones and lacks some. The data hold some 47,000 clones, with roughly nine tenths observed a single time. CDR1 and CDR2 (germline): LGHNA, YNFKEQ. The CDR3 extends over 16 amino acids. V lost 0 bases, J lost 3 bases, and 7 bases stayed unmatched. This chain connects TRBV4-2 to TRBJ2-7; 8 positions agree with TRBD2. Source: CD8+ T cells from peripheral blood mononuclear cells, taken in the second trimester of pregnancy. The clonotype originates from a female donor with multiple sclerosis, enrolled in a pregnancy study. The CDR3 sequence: CASSQEPSAGGYEQYF. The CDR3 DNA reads TGTGCCAGCAGCCAAGAACCCTCGGCGGGGGGCTACGAGCAGTACTTC.